This T cell receptor (beta chain) emerged from a study of blood T cell repertoires in COVID-19 (dated by TCRdb to the early 2020s). Describing the broader study: Samples covering the acute and convalescent phases of COVID-19 were provided by collaborators in the United States, Italy and Spain. The material from the prospective study consisted of cDNA or gDNA derived from T cells, B-cell-depleted T cells, or PBMCs. Deeply sampled blood TCRbeta repertoires from subjects exposed to, actively infected with, or recovered from COVID-19 were included in the dataset. The repertoires were made available in a free public database intended to serve as a resource for research on the immune response to SARS-CoV-2. The samples were drawn from two sources: the first 160 participants of the ongoing ImmuneRACE study, and 1,254 subjects contributed by 6 global collaborators. A de-identified subject ID, COVID-19 status, age in years and sex were almost always included in the sample metadata. Where available, HLA class I and class II types were obtained from metadata supplied by the sample provider rather than from assay-based typing.

TCRbeta CDR3 regions were amplified from genomic DNA using the immunoSEQ Assay, a bias-controlled multiplex PCR. The authors' pipeline ran thus. The number of nucleated cells in each sample was estimated by amplification of reference gene primers within the assay. To quantify the absolute abundance of each unique TCRbeta CDR3 rearrangement, sequence reads were collapsed and filtered. For each sample, productive Simpson clonality was calculated as the square root of Simpson's diversity index over productive rearrangements. The clones in this table, taken by TCRdb from immuneACCESS, are in-frame only. Not every clone is retained; where verified, under half of the shortfall comes from an unresolved V gene, and the cause of the rest is unknown. V and J calls and clone size are those listed in that table; D and trimming were worked out from the DNA. For this sample there are 350,000 or so clones; around 90% appear just once. The ten largest make up 6.5% of the sample.

Sequences SGHTA (CDR1) and FQGTGA (CDR2) are obtained from the germline V gene. For this chain, trimming is 2 bases at the V end and 2 bases at the J end, and the number of junction bases without a gene match is 0. The CDR3 holds 14 amino acids from the cysteine to the phenylalanine. CDR3 DNA only is kept here, 42 bases in frame from base 1. Whole blood was collected in K2EDTA tubes by collaborating institutions according to the institutions' own protocols. For TCRbeta analysis, collaborators shipped samples as frozen whole blood, isolated PBMCs, or DNA extracted from either of those sample types. Beyond this particular receptor, the publication reports: The quantity of clinical and demographic metadata differed by source and by participant and was supplied without curation.

For this clone: The specificity of this receptor is unknown. No much larger clone exists at a distance of one base, and base qualities are not known.

The TCR sequence derives from a man younger than 35 with active or convalescent COVID-19. Sequenced: peripheral blood. The chain is made from TRBV7-3 and TRBJ2-5, with 9 bases matching TRBD1. The DNA sequence is as follows: TGTGCCAGCAGCTTAGGGACAGGGCAAGAGACCCAGTACTTC. Its amino acids are CASSLGTGQETQYF.